Below, one T cell receptor beta chain is given with its context. Its antigen is undetermined. Sequencing was preceded by expansion of antigen-specific CD4+ T cells with viral peptide pools in the ViraFEST assay. Following 10 days of culture, CD4+ T cells were isolated. Confirmation by PCR established that the person had SARS-CoV-2 infection between March and December 2020. Each culture well received around 2 million PBMC. These cells were then cultured in IMDM with approximately 9.8 IU/ml IL-2 and about 9.4 ug/ml peptides. Half of the medium was exchanged for IL-2 medium on both days 3 and 7. The table came from immunoSEQ multiplex PCR; TCRdb's copy has only in-frame clones and leaves some out. The table shows 40,000 or so clones, with 65% to 70% occurring only once. The data were obtained in a study of vaccination effects on CD4 cells after COVID-19. Whole-study findings and limits: Early post-infection timepoints were missing from the study, which also had few convalescent patients.

This CDR3 is built from 14 residues. The V gene's germline CDR1 is SGHRS and CDR2 YFSETQ. Trimming took off 0 bases at V and 2 bases at J, with 6 bases between the two ends. The source is a human donor who had a prior SARS-CoV-2 infection. This sequence joins TRBV5-1 and TRBJ1-3, with D possibly matching TRBD1 (5 bases). The sequencing used CD4+ T cells from PBMCs cultured with a peptide pool, collected before COVID-19 vaccination. CDR3 residues: CASSLGGPGNTIYF. CDR3 in DNA: TGCGCCAGCAGCTTGGGGGGCCCTGGAAACACCATATATTTT.